The rows below give T cell receptor beta chains drawn from one sample of a study of liver allograft versus peripheral blood T cells. Using its own MiXCR run on the reads, TCRdb lists one record per CDR3 protein. Of several thousand distinct CDR3 sequences in the sample, 16% were seen once. The source is a human patient who had a liver transplant. Some of the T cells may derive from the graft donor. Both conserved end residues are part of each CDR3. D genes are given only for firm matches. Size values are once, few and many counts, or a class for expanded clones, and some rows have none.

cdr3_aa: CASSLGSYGYTF
cdr3_nt: TGTGCCAGCAGCTTAGGCAGCTATGGCTACACCTTC
clone_size: few
j_call: TRBJ1-2
d_call: -
v_call: TRBV7-9

cdr3_aa: CSARGQGSDTEAFF
cdr3_nt: TGCAGTGCTAGAGGACAGGGATCGGACACTGAAGCTTTCTTT
clone_size: -
j_call: TRBJ1-1
d_call: TRBD1
v_call: TRBV20-1

cdr3_aa: CASSALAGYETQYF
cdr3_nt: TGTGCCAGCAGTGCCCTAGCGGGCTACGAGACCCAGTACTTC
clone_size: -
j_call: TRBJ2-5
d_call: TRBD2
v_call: TRBV6-1

cdr3_aa: CSARRDSRSPDTQYF
cdr3_nt: TGCAGTGCTAGACGTGACTCGCGGTCCCCAGATACGCAGTATTTT
clone_size: few
j_call: TRBJ2-3
d_call: -
v_call: TRBV20-1

cdr3_aa: CASRNRVDGYTF
cdr3_nt: TGTGCCAGCAGGAACAGGGTTGATGGCTACACCTTC
clone_size: many
j_call: TRBJ1-2
d_call: -
v_call: TRBV6-2/TRBV6-3

cdr3_aa: CAIREGTGRDSPLHF
cdr3_nt: TGTGCCATCAGGGAGGGGACAGGGAGGGATTCACCCCTCCACTTT
clone_size: large
j_call: TRBJ1-6
d_call: TRBD1
v_call: TRBV10-3

cdr3_aa: CASSPPGGAIEKLFF
cdr3_nt: TGTGCCAGCAGCCCCCCGGGGGGGGCGATTGAAAAACTGTTTTTT
clone_size: many
j_call: TRBJ1-4
d_call: -
v_call: TRBV27

cdr3_aa: CASSPGNGEAFF
cdr3_nt: TGTGCCAGCTCACCAGGGAATGGTGAAGCTTTCTTT
clone_size: medium-sized
j_call: TRBJ1-1
d_call: -
v_call: TRBV18

cdr3_aa: CASSRANNEKLFF
cdr3_nt: TGTGCCAGCTCAAGGGCTAATAATGAAAAACTGTTTTTT
clone_size: medium-sized
j_call: TRBJ1-4
d_call: -
v_call: TRBV18

cdr3_aa: CASSWSNNSPLHF
cdr3_nt: TGTGCCAGCAGTTGGTCCAATAATTCACCCCTCCACTTT
clone_size: medium-sized
j_call: TRBJ1-6
d_call: -
v_call: TRBV12-3/TRBV12-4

cdr3_aa: CASSTGQAKPYEQYF
cdr3_nt: TGTGCCAGCAGCACTGGACAGGCAAAGCCCTACGAGCAGTACTTC
clone_size: few
j_call: TRBJ2-7
d_call: TRBD1
v_call: TRBV12-3/TRBV12-4

cdr3_aa: CASNRDRTRDTQYF
cdr3_nt: TGTGCCAGTAACCGGGACAGGACGCGGGATACGCAGTATTTT
clone_size: -
j_call: TRBJ2-3
d_call: TRBD1
v_call: TRBV6-1

cdr3_aa: CASSPREFATNEKLFF
cdr3_nt: TGTGCCAGCTCACCAAGGGAATTTGCAACTAATGAAAAACTGTTTTTT
clone_size: medium-sized
j_call: TRBJ1-4
d_call: -
v_call: TRBV18

cdr3_aa: CASSSPGGPSSYEQYF
cdr3_nt: TGTGCCAGCAGTTCGCCGGGGGGACCTAGCTCCTACGAGCAGTACTTC
clone_size: medium-sized
j_call: TRBJ2-7
d_call: TRBD2
v_call: TRBV6-6

cdr3_aa: CASNALSQGLNYGYTF
cdr3_nt: TGTGCCAGCAACGCGCTATCACAGGGACTTAACTATGGCTACACCTTC
clone_size: medium-sized
j_call: TRBJ1-2
d_call: -
v_call: TRBV12-3/TRBV12-4

cdr3_aa: CASSYSTGRGPPDQPQHF
cdr3_nt: TGTGCCAGCAGTTACTCGACAGGCAGGGGGCCCCCCGATCAGCCCCAGCATTTT
clone_size: many
j_call: TRBJ1-5
d_call: TRBD1
v_call: TRBV6-7

cdr3_aa: CSARGGVLAEAFF
cdr3_nt: TGCAGTGCTAGAGGCGGGGTCCTCGCTGAAGCTTTCTTT
clone_size: -
j_call: TRBJ1-1
d_call: -
v_call: TRBV20-1

cdr3_aa: CASSGGTYRGEQYF
cdr3_nt: TGTGCCAGCAGCGGGGGTACATACAGGGGCGAGCAGTACTTC
clone_size: many
j_call: TRBJ2-7
d_call: TRBD1
v_call: TRBV14

cdr3_aa: CASSGWTGSEQYF
cdr3_nt: TGTGCCAGCAGTGGCTGGACAGGGTCCGAGCAGTACTTC
clone_size: -
j_call: TRBJ2-7
d_call: TRBD1
v_call: TRBV2

cdr3_aa: CASSKGAPGNTEAFF
cdr3_nt: TGTGCCAGCAGCAAGGGGGCGCCGGGGAACACTGAAGCTTTCTTT
clone_size: many
j_call: TRBJ1-1
d_call: TRBD1
v_call: TRBV11-2

cdr3_aa: CASRSDRVSYEQYF
cdr3_nt: TGTGCCAGCAGGTCCGACAGGGTATCCTACGAGCAGTACTTC
clone_size: medium-sized
j_call: TRBJ2-7
d_call: TRBD1
v_call: TRBV6-1

cdr3_aa: CASSLKGGVTEAFF
cdr3_nt: TGTGCCAGCAGCTTAAAAGGGGGAGTCACTGAAGCTTTCTTT
clone_size: few
j_call: TRBJ1-1
d_call: -
v_call: TRBV7-9

cdr3_aa: CSATGIRLGYTF
cdr3_nt: TGCAGTGCCACGGGTATTAGACTCGGCTACACCTTC
clone_size: few
j_call: TRBJ1-2
d_call: -
v_call: TRBV20-1

cdr3_aa: CASSPTGPPETQYF
cdr3_nt: TGTGCCAGTAGTCCCACGGGGCCCCCCGAAACGCAGTATTTT
clone_size: -
j_call: TRBJ2-3
d_call: -
v_call: TRBV19

cdr3_aa: CASSPQGFGNQPQHF
cdr3_nt: TGTGCCAGCTCTCCTCAGGGCTTCGGAAATCAGCCCCAGCATTTT
clone_size: few
j_call: TRBJ1-5
d_call: -
v_call: TRBV18

cdr3_aa: CASRGVATNEKLFF
cdr3_nt: TGTGCCAGCCGGGGAGTTGCAACTAATGAAAAACTGTTTTTT
clone_size: medium-sized
j_call: TRBJ1-4
d_call: -
v_call: TRBV27

cdr3_aa: CASSVVTNTEAFF
cdr3_nt: TGTGCCAGCAGCGTAGTAACGAACACTGAAGCTTTCTTT
clone_size: -
j_call: TRBJ1-1
d_call: -
v_call: TRBV9

cdr3_aa: CASSQSGVRVNTEAFF
cdr3_nt: TGTGCCAGCTCACAGTCGGGGGTGAGGGTGAACACTGAAGCTTTCTTT
clone_size: medium-sized
j_call: TRBJ1-1
d_call: -
v_call: TRBV18

cdr3_aa: CASSYDRPMNTEAFF
cdr3_nt: TGTGCCAGCAGTTACGACAGGCCCATGAACACTGAAGCTTTCTTT
clone_size: medium-sized
j_call: TRBJ1-1
d_call: -
v_call: TRBV6-2/TRBV6-3

cdr3_aa: CASTPTSGGGGELFF
cdr3_nt: TGTGCCAGCACCCCGACTAGCGGGGGAGGCGGGGAGCTGTTTTTT
clone_size: few
j_call: TRBJ2-2
d_call: TRBD2
v_call: TRBV12-3/TRBV12-4

cdr3_aa: CSVGGRDRQPQHF
cdr3_nt: TGCAGCGTTGGGGGGAGGGATCGGCAGCCCCAGCATTTT
clone_size: medium-sized
j_call: TRBJ1-5
d_call: -
v_call: TRBV29-1

cdr3_aa: CASSFTDNQPQHF
cdr3_nt: TGTGCCAGCAGTTTCACAGACAATCAGCCCCAGCATTTT
clone_size: -
j_call: TRBJ1-5
d_call: -
v_call: TRBV12-3/TRBV12-4

cdr3_aa: CASSINRGSYGYTF
cdr3_nt: TGTGCCAGCAGCATCAACAGGGGTAGCTATGGCTACACCTTC
clone_size: medium-sized
j_call: TRBJ1-2
d_call: TRBD1
v_call: TRBV5-4

cdr3_aa: CASSSLTRGYGYTF
cdr3_nt: TGTGCCAGTAGTAGTTTAACAAGGGGCTATGGCTACACCTTC
clone_size: many
j_call: TRBJ1-2
d_call: -
v_call: TRBV19

cdr3_aa: CSARRGVGGNQPQHF
cdr3_nt: TGCAGTGCTAGACGCGGGGTCGGGGGCAATCAGCCCCAGCATTTT
clone_size: many
j_call: TRBJ1-5
d_call: -
v_call: TRBV20-1

cdr3_aa: CASSRGFSNYGYTF
cdr3_nt: TGTGCCAGCAGCCGGGGATTCTCGAACTATGGCTACACCTTC
clone_size: many
j_call: TRBJ1-2
d_call: -
v_call: TRBV5-4

cdr3_aa: CASSYGKNSGNTIYF
cdr3_nt: TGTGCCAGCAGTTACGGGAAAAACTCTGGAAACACCATATATTTT
clone_size: medium-sized
j_call: TRBJ1-3
d_call: -
v_call: TRBV6-6

cdr3_aa: CSASGRTSGGAYGTDTQYF
cdr3_nt: TGCAGTGCTAGTGGCCGGACTAGCGGGGGGGCGTACGGCACAGATACGCAGTATTTT
clone_size: -
j_call: TRBJ2-3
d_call: TRBD2
v_call: TRBV20-1

cdr3_aa: CASRGAGVYDGETQYF
cdr3_nt: TGTGCCAGCCGGGGGGCGGGCGTTTACGATGGGGAGACCCAGTACTTC
clone_size: -
j_call: TRBJ2-5
d_call: -
v_call: TRBV6-2/TRBV6-3

cdr3_aa: CASTPTARGSYNEQFF
cdr3_nt: TGTGCCAGTACCCCGACAGCCCGGGGTTCCTACAATGAGCAGTTCTTC
clone_size: few
j_call: TRBJ2-1
d_call: -
v_call: TRBV19